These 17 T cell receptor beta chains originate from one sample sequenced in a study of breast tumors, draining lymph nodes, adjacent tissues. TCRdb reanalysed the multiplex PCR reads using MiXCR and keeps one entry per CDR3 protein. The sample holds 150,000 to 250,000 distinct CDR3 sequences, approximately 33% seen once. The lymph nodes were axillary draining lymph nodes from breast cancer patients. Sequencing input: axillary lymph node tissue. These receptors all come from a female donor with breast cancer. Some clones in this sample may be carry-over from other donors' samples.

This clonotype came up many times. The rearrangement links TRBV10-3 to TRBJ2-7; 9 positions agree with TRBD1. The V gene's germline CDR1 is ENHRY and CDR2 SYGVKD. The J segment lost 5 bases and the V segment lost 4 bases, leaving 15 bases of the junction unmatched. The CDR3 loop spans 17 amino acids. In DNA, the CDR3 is TGTGCCATCAGTGGAGGGGGCCGGGACAGGGAGTTTCACGAGCAGTACTTC. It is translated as CAISGGGRDREFHEQYF.

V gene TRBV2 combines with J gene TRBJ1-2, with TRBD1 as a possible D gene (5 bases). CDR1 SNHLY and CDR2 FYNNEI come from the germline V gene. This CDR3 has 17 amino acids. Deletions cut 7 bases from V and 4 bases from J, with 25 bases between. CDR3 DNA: TGTGCCAGCACTAGGAGGGAGCGGGGGGGGGACGGCTATGGCTACACCTTC. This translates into CASTRRERGGDGYGYTF.

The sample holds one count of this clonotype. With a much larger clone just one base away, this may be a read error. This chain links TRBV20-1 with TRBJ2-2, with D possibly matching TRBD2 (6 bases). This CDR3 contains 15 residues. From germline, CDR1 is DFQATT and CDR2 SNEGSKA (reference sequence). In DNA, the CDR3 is TGCAGTGCAGAGATCCGGACTACGAACACCGGGGAGCTGTCTTTT. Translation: CSAEIRTTNTGELSF.

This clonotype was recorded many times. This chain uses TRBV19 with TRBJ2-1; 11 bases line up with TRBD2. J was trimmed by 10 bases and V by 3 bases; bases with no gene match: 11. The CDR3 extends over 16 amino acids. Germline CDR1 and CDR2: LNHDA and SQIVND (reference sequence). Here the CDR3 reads CASSMSAASGRREQFF. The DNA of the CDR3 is TGTGCCAGTAGTATGAGTGCGGCTAGCGGGAGGAGGGAGCAGTTCTTC.

The CDR3 here is CASSVEGARDTQYF. The CDR3 coding sequence is TGTGCCAGCAGCGTAGAGGGGGCCCGGGATACGCAGTATTTT. The chain has TRBV9 and TRBJ2-3; TRBD1 matches at 7 bases. V dropped 0 bases and J dropped 6; count of bases not matched to a gene: 4. This CDR3 contains 14 residues. The V gene's germline CDR1 is SGDLS and CDR2 YYNGEE.

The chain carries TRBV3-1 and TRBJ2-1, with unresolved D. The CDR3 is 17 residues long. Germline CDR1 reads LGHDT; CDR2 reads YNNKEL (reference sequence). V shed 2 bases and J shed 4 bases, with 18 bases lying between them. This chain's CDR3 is CASSQFESSFRYNEQFF. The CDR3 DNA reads TGTGCCAGCAGCCAATTTGAGAGCAGCTTTAGGTACAATGAGCAGTTCTTC.

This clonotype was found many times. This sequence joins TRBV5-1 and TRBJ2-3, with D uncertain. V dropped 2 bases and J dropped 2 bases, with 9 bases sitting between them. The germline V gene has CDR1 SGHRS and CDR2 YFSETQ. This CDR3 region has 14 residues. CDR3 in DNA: TGCGCCAGCAGCTTAGAACAGCCCACAGATACGCAGTATTTT. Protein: CASSLEQPTDTQYF. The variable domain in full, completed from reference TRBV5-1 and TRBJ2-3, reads KAGVTQTPRYLIKTRGQQVTLSCSPISGHRSVSWYQQTPGQGLQFLFEYFSETQRNKGNFPGRFSGRQFSNSRSEMNVSTLELGDSALYLCASSLEQPTDTQYFGPGTRLTVL.

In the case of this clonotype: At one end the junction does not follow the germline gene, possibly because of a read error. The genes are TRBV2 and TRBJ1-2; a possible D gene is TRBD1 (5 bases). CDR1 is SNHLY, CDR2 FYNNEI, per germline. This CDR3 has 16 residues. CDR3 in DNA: TGTGCCTGCAGTGCCCTGGCCAAACCAGGGTATAGAGGCTACACCTTC. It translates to CACSALAKPGYRGYTF.

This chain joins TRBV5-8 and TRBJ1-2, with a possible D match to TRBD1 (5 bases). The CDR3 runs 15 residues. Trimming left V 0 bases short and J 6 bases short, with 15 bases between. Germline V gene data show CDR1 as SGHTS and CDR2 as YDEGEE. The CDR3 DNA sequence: TGTGCCAGCAGCTTGGTTCCGGGGCGAATTGATGGCTACACCTTC. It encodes CASSLVPGRIDGYTF.

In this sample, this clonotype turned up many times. CDR3: CASSQDFRASSYNEQFF. DNA of the CDR3: TGCGCCAGCAGCCAAGATTTCCGGGCGAGCTCCTACAATGAGCAGTTCTTC. The chain is built from TRBV4-1 and TRBJ2-1; D ambiguous. Trimming removed 0 bases at V and 0 bases at J, with 12 bases between. The germline V gene encodes CDR1 MGHRA and CDR2 YSYEKL. The CDR3 has 17 residues.

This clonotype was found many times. The CDR3 protein is CASSPRTANQDTQYF. CDR3 sequence (DNA): TGTGCCAGCAGCCCTAGGACAGCCAACCAAGATACGCAGTATTTT. This chain connects TRBV7-9 to TRBJ2-3; D is possibly TRBD1 (6 bases). The CDR3 covers 15 residues. Germline lookup yields CDR1 SEHNR and CDR2 FQNEAQ (reference sequence). Trimming pared 5 bases from V and 5 bases from J, leaving 17 bases between.

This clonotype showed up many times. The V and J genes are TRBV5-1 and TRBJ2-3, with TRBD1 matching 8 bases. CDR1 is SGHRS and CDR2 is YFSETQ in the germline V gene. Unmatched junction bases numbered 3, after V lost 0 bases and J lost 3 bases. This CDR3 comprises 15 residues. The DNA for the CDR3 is TGCGCCAGCAGCTTGGGGCAGGGGGCAACAGATACGCAGTATTTT. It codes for CASSLGQGATDTQYF.

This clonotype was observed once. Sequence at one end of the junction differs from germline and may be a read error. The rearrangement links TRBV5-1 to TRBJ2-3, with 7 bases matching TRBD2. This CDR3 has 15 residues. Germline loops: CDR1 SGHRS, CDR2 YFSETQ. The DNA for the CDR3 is TGCACCAGCAACCCGGATAGCGGGAGCACAGATACGCAGTATTTT. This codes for CTSNPDSGSTDTQYF. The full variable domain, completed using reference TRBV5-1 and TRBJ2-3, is KAGVTQTPRYLIKTRGQQVTLSCSPISGHRSVSWYQQTPGQGLQFLFEYFSETQRNKGNFPGRFSGRQFSNSRSEMNVSTLELGDSALYLCTSNPDSGSTDTQYFGPGTRLTVL.

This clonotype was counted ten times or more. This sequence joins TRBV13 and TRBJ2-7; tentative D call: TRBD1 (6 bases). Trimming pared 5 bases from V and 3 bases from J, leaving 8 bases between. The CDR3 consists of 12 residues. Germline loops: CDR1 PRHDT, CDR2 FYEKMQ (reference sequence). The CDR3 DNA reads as TGTGCCAGCAGCAAGGACAGCTACGAGCAGTACTTC. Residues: CASSKDSYEQYF.

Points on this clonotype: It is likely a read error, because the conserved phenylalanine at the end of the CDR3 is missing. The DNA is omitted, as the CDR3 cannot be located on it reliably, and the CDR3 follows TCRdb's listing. CDR3 residues: CSARDYDEQSL. This chain joins TRBV20-1 and TRBJ2-7. CDR1 and CDR2 from the germline V gene are DFQATT and SNEGSKA (reference sequence). Both ends counted, the CDR3 spans 11 residues.

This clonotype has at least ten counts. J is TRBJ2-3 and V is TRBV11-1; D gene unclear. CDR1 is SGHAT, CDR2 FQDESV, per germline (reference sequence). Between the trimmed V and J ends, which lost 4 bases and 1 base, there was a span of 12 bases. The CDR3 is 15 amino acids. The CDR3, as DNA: TGTGCCAGCAGCTCAATAGAAGGCGGCACAGATACGCAGTATTTT. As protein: CASSSIEGGTDTQYF.

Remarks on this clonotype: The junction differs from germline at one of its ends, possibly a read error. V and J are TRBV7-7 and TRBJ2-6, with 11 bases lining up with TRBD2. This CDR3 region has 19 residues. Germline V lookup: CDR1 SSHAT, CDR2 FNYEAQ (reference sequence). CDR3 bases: TGTGCTAGCAGCTCAGACAGGGCTAGCGGGAGGACTGGGGCCAACGTCCTGACTTTC. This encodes CASSSDRASGRTGANVLTF. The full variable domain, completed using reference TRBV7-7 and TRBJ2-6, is GAGVSQSPRYKVTKRGQDVTLRCDPISSHATLYWYQQALGQGPEFLTYFNYEAQPDKSGLPSDRFSAERPEGSISTLTIQRTEQRDSAMYRCASSSDRASGRTGANVLTFGAGSRLTVL.